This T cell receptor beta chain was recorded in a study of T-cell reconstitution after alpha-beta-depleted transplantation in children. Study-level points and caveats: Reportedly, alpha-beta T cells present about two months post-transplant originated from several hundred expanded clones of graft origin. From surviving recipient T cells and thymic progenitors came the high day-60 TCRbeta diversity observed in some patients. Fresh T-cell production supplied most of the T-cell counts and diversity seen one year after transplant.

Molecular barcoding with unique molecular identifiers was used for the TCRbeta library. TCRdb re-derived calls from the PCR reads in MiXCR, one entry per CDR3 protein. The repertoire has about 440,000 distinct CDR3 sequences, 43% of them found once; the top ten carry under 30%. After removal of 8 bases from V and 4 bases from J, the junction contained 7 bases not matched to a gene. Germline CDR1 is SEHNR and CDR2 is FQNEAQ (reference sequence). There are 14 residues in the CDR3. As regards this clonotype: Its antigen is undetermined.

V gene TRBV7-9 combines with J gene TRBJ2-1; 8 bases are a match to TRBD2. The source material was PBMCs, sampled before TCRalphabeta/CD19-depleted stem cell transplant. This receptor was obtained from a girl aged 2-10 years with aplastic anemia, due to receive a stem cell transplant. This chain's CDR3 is CASSNSGTYNEQFF. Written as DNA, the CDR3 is TGTGCCAGCTCCAATAGCGGGACTTACAATGAGCAGTTCTTC. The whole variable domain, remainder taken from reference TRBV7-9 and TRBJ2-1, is DTGVSQNPRHKITKRGQNVTFRCDPISEHNRLYWYRQTLGQGPEFLTYFQNEAQLEKSRLLSDRFSAERPKGSFSTLEIQRTEQGDSAMYLCASSNSGTYNEQFFGPGTRLTVL.